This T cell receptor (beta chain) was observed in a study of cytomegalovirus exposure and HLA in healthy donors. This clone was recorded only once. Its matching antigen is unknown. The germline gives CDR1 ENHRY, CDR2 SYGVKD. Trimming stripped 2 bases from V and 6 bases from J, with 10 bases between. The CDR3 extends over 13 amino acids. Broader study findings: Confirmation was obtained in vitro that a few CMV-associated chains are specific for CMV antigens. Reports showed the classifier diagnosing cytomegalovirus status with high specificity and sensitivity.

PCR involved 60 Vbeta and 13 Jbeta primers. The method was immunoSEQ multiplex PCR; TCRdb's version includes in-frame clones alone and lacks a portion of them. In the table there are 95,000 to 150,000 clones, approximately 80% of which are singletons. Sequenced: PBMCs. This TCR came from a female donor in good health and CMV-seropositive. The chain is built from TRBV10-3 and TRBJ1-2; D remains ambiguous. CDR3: CAISERGSDGYTF. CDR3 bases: TGTGCCATCAGTGAGCGGGGATCAGATGGCTACACCTTC.